The present T cell receptor (beta chain) was sequenced within a study of human T cells and chemical hapten exposure. Study results and limitations: Because all patients had alopecia, their immune responses might differ from healthy ones. TCRs at a frequency above 1 in 1000 stayed unchanged with DPC sensitization. Patch test score tracked positively with PT1 expanded TCR counts.

TCRdb processed the RACE reads anew with MiXCR; each CDR3 protein has one entry. The data hold a few hundred thousand distinct CDR3 sequences, with approximately 5% observed a single time. The germline V and J ends were trimmed by 0 bases and 3 bases, with 8 bases remaining between them. The length of the CDR3 is 14 residues. The germline CDR1 and CDR2 sequences are SEHNR and FQNEAQ (reference sequence). With respect to this clonotype: Its antigen remains unknown.

Time point specified: pre-sensitization, week 0. Stated treatment: therapeutic diphenylcyclopropenone sensitization with weekly scalp DPC. Researchers extracted total RNA from unfractionated whole blood. The V and J genes are TRBV7-9 and TRBJ1-1; D is undetermined. This clonotype was sampled from a woman aged 18 to 35 with alopecia areata. Some clones in this sample may be carry-over from other donors' samples. This specimen was whole blood, taken in connection with sensitization to the hapten diphenylcyclopropenone (DPC). CDR3 sequence (DNA): TGTGCCAGCAGCTTAGCGCAGCCAGACACTGAAGCTTTCTTT. Protein sequence: CASSLAQPDTEAFF.